Following are 29 T cell receptor beta chains from one sample sequenced in a study of graft-versus-host responses after intestinal transplantation. The repertoire was sequenced with immunoSEQ multiplex PCR; TCRdb's copy has only in-frame clones and lacks some. This table holds under 30,000 clones, approximately 85% found once. Sequenced here: PBMCs, sampled roughly 69 weeks after intestinal transplant. These receptors were collected from a human patient who received an intestinal transplant, so some T cells may come from the graft donor.

The chain joins TRBV30 to TRBJ2-5; TRBD2 matches at 12 bases. Germline CDR1 reads GTSNPN; CDR2 reads SVGIG (reference sequence). The CDR3 covers 14 residues. J gave up 4 bases and V 8 bases, and 8 bases lay outside the gene matches. CDR3 sequence reads: CAGLAGPMGETQYF. CDR3 in DNA: TGTGCCGGACTAGCGGGGCCCATGGGAGAGACCCAGTACTTC.

The chain employs TRBV11-3 and TRBJ2-1, with a possible D match to TRBD1 (7 bases). The CDR3 consists of 18 residues. V dropped 5 bases and J dropped 3 bases, with 23 bases sitting between them. Germline V CDR1 and CDR2: SGHNT, YENEEA. The CDR3 spells CASSAGGPPGQHYNEQFF. In DNA form, the CDR3 reads TGTGCCAGCAGCGCTGGGGGGCCTCCGGGACAGCACTACAATGAGCAGTTCTTC.

The chain recombines TRBV5-8 with TRBJ2-1, with a weak D call TRBD1 (5 bases). This CDR3 is built from 16 residues. The germline CDR1 and CDR2 sequences are SGHTS and YDEGEE. Trimming left V 1 base short and J 4 bases short, with 15 bases between. The CDR3 protein is CASSLWKGAEYNEQFF. Written as DNA, the CDR3 is TGTGCCAGCAGCTTGTGGAAAGGGGCTGAGTACAATGAGCAGTTCTTC.

The chain carries TRBV5-3 and TRBJ2-4; tentatively, D is TRBD1 or TRBD2 (5 bases each). TRBV5-3 is recorded as an ORF, its role being uncertain. CDR3 length: 20 amino acids. The V and J ends lost 5 bases and 0 bases respectively, with 27 bases between them. CDR3 sequence (DNA): TGTGCCAGAAGTGGGAAGGGGTCTAGCCAGAATTTTACAGCCAAAAACATTCAGTACTTC. Protein sequence: CARSGKGSSQNFTAKNIQYF.

The chain recombines TRBV10-3 with TRBJ2-3, with D possibly TRBD1 on 6 matching bases. This CDR3 is built from 13 residues. Germline CDR1 reads ENHRY; CDR2 reads SYGVKD. V was clipped by 7 bases and J by 2 bases, with 10 bases between them. The CDR3 region is CAITGQNTDTQYF. In DNA form, the CDR3 reads TGTGCCATCACCGGACAGAACACAGATACGCAGTATTTT.

V is TRBV5-1 and J is TRBJ1-2; D not certain. Germline V gene lookup returns CDR1 SGHRS and CDR2 YFSETQ. V was shortened by 7 bases and J by 8 bases, with 18 bases between the two germline ends. This CDR3 region has 13 residues. In nucleotides, the CDR3 is TGCGCCAGCGGGCCCGGGATTAAAGACGGCTACACCTTC. The encoded protein is CASGPGIKDGYTF.

The chain couples TRBV7-6 to TRBJ2-3, with 14 nucleotides matching TRBD2. Per germline, CDR1 SGHVS and CDR2 FNYEAQ. This CDR3 comprises 18 residues. V was pared by 6 bases and J by 3 bases, with 11 bases of the junction left unmatched. As DNA, the CDR3 is TGTGCCAGCAGTCCAAGAGGGGGACTAGCGGGAGAGACAGATACGCAGTATTTT. Amino acids: CASSPRGGLAGETDTQYF.

The gene calls are TRBV4-2 and TRBJ2-3; TRBD2 aligns across 7 bases. Germline V gene data show CDR1 as LGHNA and CDR2 as YNFKEQ. Germline trimming cut 2 bases from V and 0 bases from J; bases unmatched to any gene: 5. This CDR3 has 16 amino acids. CDR3 amino acids: CASSQFTSVSTDTQYF. The CDR3 DNA is TGTGCCAGCAGCCAATTTACTAGCGTCAGCACAGATACGCAGTATTTT.

The chain couples TRBV10-1 to TRBJ2-7; D not certain. V was pared by 3 bases and J by 6 bases, with 15 bases between. The CDR3 is 14 residues long. Per the germline V gene, CDR1 is WNHNN and CDR2 is SYGVQD (reference sequence). In nucleotides, the CDR3 is TGCGCCAGCAGTGAAGGCCGAACCCTCCCCGAGCAGTACTTC. Amino acids: CASSEGRTLPEQYF.

This clone was detected a few times. The J gene is TRBJ2-7, the V gene TRBV10-1; TRBD1 matches at 10 bases. Germline assignment: CDR1 WNHNN and CDR2 SYGVQD (reference sequence). J gave up 5 bases and V 2 bases, and 3 bases lay outside the gene matches. The CDR3 consists of 14 residues. This CDR3 is CASSEPGQGNEQYF. CDR3 DNA: TGCGCCAGCAGTGAGCCGGGACAGGGGAACGAGCAGTACTTC.

Turning to this clone: Other DNA sequences in this specimen translate into the identical CDR3. The chain joins TRBV7-9 to TRBJ1-5, with D tentatively TRBD1 (5 bases). V was shortened by 5 bases and J by 6 bases, with 17 bases between the two germline ends. The CDR3 contains 15 residues. In germline, CDR1 is SEHNR, CDR2 FQNEAQ (reference sequence). CDR3 residues: CASSGGRGGIQPQHF. The CDR3 DNA reads as TGTGCCAGCAGCGGAGGGCGGGGGGGGATTCAGCCCCAGCATTTT.

The chain links TRBV5-6 to TRBJ2-7; 8 bases map to TRBD1. Trimming took 4 bases from V and 6 from J; bases not matched to a gene: 9. Germline V gene sequence: CDR1 SGHDT, CDR2 YYEEEE. The length of the CDR3 is 14 residues. The CDR3 nucleotides read TGTGCCAGCAGCAGCGCGACAGGGGCCGGCGAGCAGTACTTC. The encoded protein is CASSSATGAGEQYF.

The gene calls are TRBV18 and TRBJ2-2; TRBD2 aligns across 14 bases. The V segment lost 4 bases and the J segment 6 bases; nucleotides outside the gene matches: 7. In germline, CDR1 is KGHSH, CDR2 LQKENI. The length of the CDR3 is 17 residues. CDR3 amino acids: CASSRQGLAGEAGELFF. The CDR3 region has the DNA TGTGCCAGCTCACGACAGGGACTAGCGGGAGAGGCCGGGGAGCTGTTTTTT.

This rearrangement joins TRBV5-8 to TRBJ2-1; D unclear. The germline CDR1 and CDR2 sequences are SGHTS and YDEGEE. CDR3 length equals 13 residues. With 1 base removed from V and 3 bases from J, the gap between germline ends came to 5 bases. CDR3 DNA sequence: TGTGCCAGCAGCTTGTCTGTCTACAATGAGCAGTTCTTC. Its translation: CASSLSVYNEQFF.

The chain joins TRBV9 to TRBJ2-7, with D perhaps matching TRBD1 (6 bases). V lost 4 bases and J 6 bases, leaving 14 bases between the germline ends. CDR1 is SGDLS and CDR2 is YYNGEE in the germline V gene. This CDR3 is built from 13 residues. DNA for the CDR3: TGTGCCAGCAGCCGTACAGGGTTTACCGAGCAGTACTTC. Translating gives CASSRTGFTEQYF.

The sample holds one count of this clone. The chain has TRBV18 and TRBJ1-4; perhaps TRBD1 as D (6 bases). V lost 3 bases and J lost 7, with 9 bases in between. Per germline, CDR1 KGHSH and CDR2 LQKENI. This CDR3 is 13 amino acids long. CDR3: CASSPQGGEKLFF. The CDR3, as DNA: TGTGCCAGCTCACCGCAAGGGGGTGAAAAACTGTTTTTT.

The genes are TRBV19 and TRBJ1-1; no firm D call. Germline V lookup: CDR1 LNHDA, CDR2 SQIVND (reference sequence). With 5 bases removed from V and 2 bases from J, the gap between germline ends came to 12 bases. The CDR3 is 14 residues long. CDR3 sequence reads: CASSSGSKNTEAFF. CDR3 nucleotides: TGTGCCAGTAGTTCGGGGTCGAAAAACACTGAAGCTTTCTTT.

The gene calls are TRBV5-1 and TRBJ2-3; no firm D call. Trimming took off 4 bases at V and 5 bases at J, with 8 bases between the two ends. The CDR3 is 12 amino acids. The germline CDR1 and CDR2 sequences are SGHRS and YFSETQ. The CDR3 DNA sequence: TGCGCCAGCAGCCTGCCTGGAGATACGCAGTATTTT. This translates into CASSLPGDTQYF. Variable domain in full (rest from reference TRBV5-1 and TRBJ2-3): KAGVTQTPRYLIKTRGQQVTLSCSPISGHRSVSWYQQTPGQGLQFLFEYFSETQRNKGNFPGRFSGRQFSNSRSEMNVSTLELGDSALYLCASSLPGDTQYFGPGTRLTVL.

This clone appeared a few times. J is TRBJ2-5 and V is TRBV18, with unresolved D. The germline V and J ends were trimmed by 6 bases and 5 bases, with 13 bases remaining between them. CDR1 is KGHSH, CDR2 LQKENI, per germline. The length of the CDR3 is 13 residues. The CDR3 sequence is CASSRNSLETQYF. CDR3 nucleotides: TGTGCCAGCTCCCGTAACTCCCTCGAGACCCAGTACTTC. The full variable domain, completed using reference TRBV18 and TRBJ2-5, is NAGVMQNPRHLVRRRGQEARLRCSPMKGHSHVYWYRQLPEEGLKFMVYLQKENIIDESGMPKERFSAEFPKEGPSILRIQQVVRGDSAAYFCASSRNSLETQYFGPGTRLLVL.

V and J are TRBV7-2 and TRBJ2-1; the match to TRBD2 covers 9 bases. The CDR3 has 15 amino acids. The germline V gene encodes CDR1 SGHTA and CDR2 FQGNSA. V was pared by 10 bases and J by 3 bases, with 10 bases of the junction left unmatched. CDR3 residues: CAIKILREGYNEQFF. CDR3 in DNA: TGTGCCATAAAAATATTGCGGGAGGGCTACAATGAGCAGTTCTTC.

A few counts support this clone. The chain couples TRBV19 to TRBJ1-5; 9 positions match TRBD1. J lost 1 base, V lost 8 bases, and 15 bases had no gene match. Germline V gene data show CDR1 as LNHDA and CDR2 as SQIVND (reference sequence). The CDR3 is made up of 18 amino acids. As DNA, the CDR3 is TGTGCCAGTCGGTACCGGGACAGGGTGGTGGGGAGCAATCAGCCCCAGCATTTT. It yields the protein CASRYRDRVVGSNQPQHF.

V usage is TRBV7-9 and J usage is TRBJ2-5; D is ambiguous. The germline V and J ends were trimmed by 4 bases and 3 bases, with 9 bases remaining between them. This CDR3 has 13 amino acids. The germline V gene encodes CDR1 SEHNR and CDR2 FQNEAQ (reference sequence). CDR3 sequence reads: CASSSGSKETQYF. In nucleotides, the CDR3 is TGTGCCAGCAGCTCCGGGTCAAAAGAGACCCAGTACTTC.

This chain joins TRBV6-1 and TRBJ1-2; no clear D gene. The CDR3 contains 11 residues. Germline-derived CDR1 and CDR2 are MNHNS and SASEGT. V lost 5 bases and J lost 8, with 9 bases in between. The CDR3 DNA follows: TGTGCCAGCAGTTCCAGCCGGGGCTACACCTTC. Translating gives CASSSSRGYTF.

The chain couples TRBV19 to TRBJ2-7; tentative D call: TRBD1 (5 bases). CDR3 size: 14 residues. Germline loops: CDR1 LNHDA, CDR2 SQIVND (reference sequence). Trimming removed 6 bases at V and 0 bases at J, with 12 bases between. Written as DNA, the CDR3 is TGTGCCAGTAGATACGCAGGGTACTCCTACGAGCAGTACTTC. It encodes CASRYAGYSYEQYF.

This clone was picked up one time. The chain is built from TRBV30 and TRBJ1-2; D unclear. CDR1 is GTSNPN and CDR2 is SVGIG in the germline V gene (reference sequence). This CDR3 has 12 amino acids. V dropped 0 bases and J dropped 4 bases, with 6 bases sitting between them. CDR3 amino acids: CAWSVPSYGYTF. Here the CDR3 DNA reads TGTGCCTGGAGTGTACCCAGCTATGGCTACACCTTC. The complete variable domain, with remaining parts taken from reference TRBV30 and TRBJ1-2, reads SQTIHQWPATLVQPVGSPLSLECTVEGTSNPNLYWYRQAAGRGLQLLFYSVGIGQISSEVPQNLSASRPQDRQFILSSKKLLLSDSGFYLCAWSVPSYGYTFGSGTRLTVV.

A few counts support this clone. The CDR3 is CASSLSLGSEQYF. The CDR3 nucleotides are TGCGCCAGCAGCCTTTCCCTGGGTAGCGAGCAGTACTTC. This sequence joins TRBV4-1 and TRBJ2-7; no clear D. The CDR3 spans 13 residues. Germline CDR1 MGHRA, CDR2 YSYEKL. The V end was cut by 4 bases, the J end by 6 bases, with 13 bases between.

The chain carries TRBV19 and TRBJ1-6; 9 bases agree with TRBD1. CDR1 is LNHDA and CDR2 is SQIVND in the germline V gene (reference sequence). The V gene end was trimmed by 5 bases and the J gene end by 8 bases; junction bases not matched to a gene: 7. CDR3 size: 15 residues. The CDR3 DNA sequence: TGTGCCAGTAGTGGACCGGGACAGGGTTATTCACCCCTCCACTTT. Protein: CASSGPGQGYSPLHF.

The V and J genes are TRBV30 and TRBJ1-5, with no clear D. Trimming removed 0 bases at V and 1 base at J, with 4 bases between. Germline assignment: CDR1 GTSNPN and CDR2 SVGIG (reference sequence). The CDR3 extends over 13 amino acids. CDR3 in DNA: TGTGCCTGGAGTGTAATGAGCAATCAGCCCCAGCATTTT. Its translation is CAWSVMSNQPQHF.

V and J are TRBV29-1 and TRBJ2-7, with TRBD1 matching over 7 bases. Per the germline V gene, CDR1 is SQVTM and CDR2 is ANQGSEA. The length of the CDR3 is 12 residues. V lost 7 bases to trimming and J lost 2 bases; unmatched junction nucleotides: 5. The chain's CDR3 is CSATRGTYEQYF. In DNA, the CDR3 is TGCAGCGCTACCAGGGGGACCTACGAGCAGTACTTC.